This section outlines one TCR beta chain sequence together with its context. Its antigen is as yet unknown. The data were taken from a study of cytomegalovirus exposure and HLA in healthy donors. Points from the study as a whole: Some TCR beta chains (around 180 of them) were listed as cytomegalovirus-associated.

The primer mix had 60 Vbeta and 13 Jbeta primers. Produced via immunoSEQ multiplex PCR; TCRdb's table is partial and in-frame only. The sample holds approximately 88,000 clones, approximately 80% seen once. The clonotype comes from a man under 40 in good health and CMV-seronegative. The sample consisted of PBMCs.

CDR3 nucleotides: TGTGCCAGCAGTTACTCGAGCAGGGGCGATGAGCAGTTCTTC. It codes for CASSYSSRGDEQFF. The rearrangement joins TRBV6-5 to TRBJ2-1; tentative D call: TRBD1 (6 bases). The germline CDR1 and CDR2 sequences are MNHEY and SVGAGI. With 0 bases removed from V and 8 bases from J, the gap between germline ends came to 11 bases. The CDR3 covers 14 residues.